The 29 T cell receptor beta chains presented below share a single source sample, sequenced in a study of cytomegalovirus exposure and HLA in healthy donors. With 60 Vbeta and 13 Jbeta primers, the PCR was carried out. Assay: immunoSEQ multiplex PCR; the TCRdb copy retains only in-frame clones and omits some. The data hold around 99,000 clones, with around 77% observed a single time. Sequenced sample: PBMCs. The receptors originated from a man aged 35 to 55 in good health and CMV-seronegative.

The chain carries TRBV2 and TRBJ2-7; no clear D. Trimming took off 5 bases at V and 0 bases at J, with 11 bases between the two ends. This CDR3 is 14 amino acids long. From germline, CDR1 is SNHLY and CDR2 FYNNEI. CDR3 sequence reads: CASSRSVSSYEQYF. CDR3 nucleotide sequence: TGTGCCAGCAGTAGAAGCGTAAGCTCCTACGAGCAGTACTTC.

The rearrangement joins TRBV9 to TRBJ1-6, with D uncertain. V dropped 0 bases and J dropped 5 bases, with 6 bases sitting between them. Germline CDR1 and CDR2: SGDLS and YYNGEE. The CDR3 is made up of 14 amino acids. CDR3 bases: TGTGCCAGCAGCGTAGGGGCAGATAATTCACCCCTCCACTTT. Translation gives CASSVGADNSPLHF.

This chain connects TRBV7-9 to TRBJ1-2, with D hard to call. The CDR3 is 14 residues long. The V end lost 2 bases, the J end lost 4 bases, and 11 bases lay between the germline ends. The V gene's germline CDR1 is SEHNR and CDR2 FQNEAQ (reference sequence). The CDR3 DNA reads TGTGCCAGCAGCTTAAGTGCAGGAAGCTATGGCTACACCTTC. It is translated as CASSLSAGSYGYTF.

This rearrangement joins TRBV19 to TRBJ1-5; D is unresolved. Trimming pared 6 bases from V and 2 bases from J, leaving 11 bases between. The CDR3 spans 14 residues. Germline values: CDR1 LNHDA, CDR2 SQIVND (reference sequence). This CDR3 reads CASRSGEGNQPQHF. The CDR3 nucleotides read TGTGCCAGTAGGTCGGGTGAGGGCAATCAGCCCCAGCATTTT.

The sample holds a few counts of this clone. V and J are TRBV5-1 and TRBJ2-2; 16 nucleotides agree with TRBD2. J was trimmed by 6 bases and V by 2 bases; bases with no gene match: 7. Germline CDR1 SGHRS, CDR2 YFSETQ. The CDR3 spans 18 residues. CDR3 coding DNA: TGCGCCAGCAGCTTCCCCGGGACTAGCGGGAGGGCCGCCGGGGAGCTGTTTTTT. The encoded protein is CASSFPGTSGRAAGELFF.

To note about this clone: Other DNA sequences in this sample translate to the same CDR3. The rearrangement joins TRBV7-9 to TRBJ2-7, with D unclear. From germline, CDR1 is SEHNR and CDR2 FQNEAQ (reference sequence). The length of the CDR3 is 13 residues. The V end lost 5 bases, the J end lost 2 bases, and 10 bases lay between the germline ends. This CDR3 reads CASSLTPTYEQYF. In nucleotides, the CDR3 is TGTGCCAGCAGCCTGACACCAACCTACGAGCAGTACTTC.

The sample holds a few counts of this clone. This chain connects TRBV11-2 to TRBJ2-1; 11 bases are shared with TRBD2. CDR3 size: 15 residues. J gave up 10 bases and V 1 base, and 6 bases lay outside the gene matches. Germline V lookup: CDR1 SGHAT, CDR2 FQNNGV. The CDR3 here is CASSLALAGGREQFF. The CDR3 coding sequence is TGTGCCAGCAGCTTAGCGCTAGCGGGAGGTCGGGAGCAGTTCTTC.

The chain joins TRBV4-1 to TRBJ2-1; 8 bases match TRBD1. This CDR3 is built from 15 residues. J gave up 4 bases and V 2 bases, and 4 bases lay outside the gene matches. Germline CDR1 reads MGHRA; CDR2 reads YSYEKL. The CDR3 DNA reads as TGCGCCAGCAGCCAAATCCGGGACAGGTACAATGAGCAGTTCTTC. This codes for CASSQIRDRYNEQFF.

This clone appeared a few times. The chain uses TRBV7-2 and TRBJ1-5, with D tentatively TRBD1 (5 bases). The CDR3 loop spans 14 amino acids. Trimming stripped 1 base from V and 9 bases from J, with 13 bases between. Germline lookup yields CDR1 SGHTA and CDR2 FQGNSA. The CDR3: CASSLDFGQGPQHF. The CDR3 coding sequence is TGTGCCAGCAGCTTAGATTTTGGTCAGGGGCCCCAGCATTTT.

The chain uses TRBV27 and TRBJ2-2, with 8 nucleotides matching TRBD2. This CDR3 spans 15 amino acids. Germline V gene lookup returns CDR1 MNHEY and CDR2 SMNVEV (reference sequence). J gave up 4 bases and V 2 bases, and 3 bases lay outside the gene matches. CDR3 bases: TGTGCCAGCAGTTTACGGGGACTAGGCACCGGGGAGCTGTTTTTT. It yields the protein CASSLRGLGTGELFF.

V and J are TRBV29-1 and TRBJ1-1; possibly TRBD1 for D (5 bases). Per germline, CDR1 SQVTM and CDR2 ANQGSEA. Trimming took 5 bases from V and 7 from J, leaving 20 bases between them. The CDR3 totals 14 residues. CDR3 loop: CSVINTGGIGEAFF. CDR3 DNA: TGCAGCGTTATCAATACCGGGGGTATTGGTGAAGCTTTCTTT.

Only a few counts were recorded for this clone. The rearrangement uses TRBV5-4 and TRBJ2-7, with 11 bases fitting TRBD2. Germline V gene lookup returns CDR1 SGHNT and CDR2 YYREEE (reference sequence). V shed 2 bases, J shed 6 bases, and the junction held 7 bases outside the gene matches. The CDR3 is 15 residues long. Here the CDR3 DNA reads TGTGCCAGCAGCTTAGAACTAGCGGGAGTCTCCGAGCAGTACTTC. Amino acid sequence: CASSLELAGVSEQYF. The full variable domain, rest sourced from reference TRBV5-4 and TRBJ2-7, is ETGVTQSPTHLIKTRGQQVTLRCSSQSGHNTVSWYQQALGQGPQFIFQYYREEENGRGNFPPRFSGLQFPNYSSELNVNALELDDSALYLCASSLELAGVSEQYFGPGTRLTVT.

The chain recombines TRBV11-2 with TRBJ2-2; TRBD2 matches 10 bases. This CDR3 has 15 residues. J gave up 3 bases and V 5 bases, and 3 bases lay outside the gene matches. Germline CDR1 reads SGHAT; CDR2 reads FQNNGV. DNA of the CDR3: TGTGCCAGCAGCACTAGCGGGACTTACACCGGGGAGCTGTTTTTT. Translation: CASSTSGTYTGELFF.

This chain uses TRBV28 with TRBJ1-3; D not certain. V lost 5 bases, J lost 1 base, and 9 bases lay in between. Germline CDR1 and CDR2: MDHEN and SYDVKM. The CDR3 is 14 residues long. The CDR3 region has the DNA TGTGCCAGCAGTGTCGGGGAATCTGGAAACACCATATATTTT. It is translated as CASSVGESGNTIYF.

This clone showed up just once. Germline and junction disagree at one end, which may indicate a read error. The rearrangement uses TRBV11-2 and TRBJ2-3; 9 bases match TRBD1. The germline CDR1 and CDR2 sequences are SGHAT and FQNNGV. The CDR3 has 11 residues. CDR3 DNA: TGTGCCAGCAGCTACCGGGACAGGGTGAATTTT. This codes for CASSYRDRVNF.

The V call is TRBV5-1, the J call TRBJ1-1; D perhaps matches TRBD1 (5 bases). The CDR3 contains 13 residues. Germline assignment: CDR1 SGHRS and CDR2 YFSETQ. Trimming stripped 0 bases from V and 6 bases from J, with 9 bases between. The CDR3 is CASSLDQGAEAFF. Written as DNA, the CDR3 is TGCGCCAGCAGCTTGGATCAAGGGGCTGAAGCTTTCTTT. Full variable domain (missing parts from reference TRBV5-1 and TRBJ1-1): KAGVTQTPRYLIKTRGQQVTLSCSPISGHRSVSWYQQTPGQGLQFLFEYFSETQRNKGNFPGRFSGRQFSNSRSEMNVSTLELGDSALYLCASSLDQGAEAFFGQGTRLTVV.

The table lists this clone with a count of one. The genes are TRBV7-8 and TRBJ2-7; D possibly corresponds to TRBD2 (5 bases). The CDR3 contains 15 residues. Trimming pared 0 bases from V and 7 bases from J, leaving 16 bases between. Germline values: CDR1 SGHVS, CDR2 FQNEAQ. The CDR3 sequence is CASSLALYSGTEQYF. CDR3 DNA: TGTGCCAGCAGCTTAGCGCTGTACAGCGGTACGGAGCAGTACTTC.

The CDR3: CASSLRGSLVKNIQYF. For the CDR3, the DNA is TGTGCCAGCAGCTTACGGGGATCCTTAGTCAAAAACATTCAGTACTTC. The chain combines TRBV5-6 with TRBJ2-4, with D tentatively TRBD2 (5 bases). V lost 2 bases to trimming and J lost 3 bases, with 15 bases between them. Germline CDR1 SGHDT, CDR2 YYEEEE. The CDR3 covers 16 residues.

The J gene is TRBJ2-5, the V gene TRBV27; 9 positions agree with TRBD1. The CDR3 loop spans 20 amino acids. V dropped 7 bases and J dropped 4; count of bases not matched to a gene: 25. Germline V CDR1 and CDR2: MNHEY, SMNVEV (reference sequence). CDR3 DNA sequence: TGTGCCAGCAAAGGGGCTGTGGGACAGGGTCTCAACTTAGGGGGAGAGACCCAGTACTTC. Amino acid sequence: CASKGAVGQGLNLGGETQYF.

This clone was counted only a few times. The chain recombines TRBV10-3 with TRBJ1-2; D is undetermined. Germline CDR1 is ENHRY and CDR2 is SYGVKD. V was shortened by 0 bases and J by 4 bases, with 9 bases between the two germline ends. The CDR3 consists of 14 residues. CDR3 DNA: TGTGCCATCAGTGAGTCTACGGGAATCTATGGCTACACCTTC. Encoded protein: CAISESTGIYGYTF.

The rearrangement uses TRBV27 and TRBJ2-1; no clear D gene. Trimming shortened V by 5 bases and J by 8 bases, and 7 bases separated the two germline ends. There are 11 residues in the CDR3. Germline loops: CDR1 MNHEY, CDR2 SMNVEV (reference sequence). The CDR3 region is CASSQYDEQFF. In DNA, the CDR3 is TGTGCCAGCAGTCAGTACGATGAGCAGTTCTTC.

The CDR3 sequence is CASLFSGNTIYF. CDR3 nucleotides: TGTGCCAGTCTGTTCTCTGGAAACACCATATATTTT. The chain links TRBV6-1 to TRBJ1-3; unclear D gene. The length of the CDR3 is 12 residues. Germline lookup yields CDR1 MNHNS and CDR2 SASEGT. With 9 bases removed from V and 0 bases from J, the gap between germline ends came to 6 bases.

This chain uses TRBV6-6 with TRBJ1-1; 10 bases map to TRBD1. This CDR3 spans 15 amino acids. The V gene's germline CDR1 is MNHNY and CDR2 SVGAGI (reference sequence). V gave up 7 bases and J gave up 4 bases; unmatched junction bases: 9. CDR3 sequence: CASNPTGGFGTEAFF. Here the CDR3 DNA reads TGTGCCAGCAACCCGACAGGGGGCTTCGGCACTGAAGCTTTCTTT.

The rearrangement uses TRBV6-1 and TRBJ2-2, with a possible D match to TRBD1 (5 bases). Trimming removed 6 bases from V and 5 bases from J, with 10 bases in between. The CDR3 has 13 amino acids. The V gene's germline CDR1 is MNHNS and CDR2 SASEGT. The CDR3 loop is CASSPQGTGELFF. CDR3 nucleotide sequence: TGTGCCAGCAGCCCTCAGGGAACCGGGGAGCTGTTTTTT.

This clone was detected a few times. The CDR3 DNA reads as TGCAGCGTGAGGGAAAGATGGCTAGCGGCGAAGAATGAGCAGTTCTTC. It codes for CSVRERWLAAKNEQFF. The rearrangement joins TRBV29-1 to TRBJ2-1; 7 bases line up with TRBD2. In germline, CDR1 is SQVTM, CDR2 ANQGSEA. This CDR3 region has 16 residues. Trimming cost V 6 bases and J 7 bases; bases outside gene matches: 18.

J is TRBJ2-5 and V is TRBV27, with 13 bases lining up with TRBD2. Trimming at V came to 1 base and at J to 0 bases, leaving 2 bases not matched to a gene. Per the germline V gene, CDR1 is MNHEY and CDR2 is SMNVEV (reference sequence). The CDR3 sequence is 17 residues long. The CDR3: CASSLWGLAGNQETQYF. As DNA, the CDR3 is TGTGCCAGCAGTTTATGGGGACTAGCGGGGAACCAAGAGACCCAGTACTTC.

The gene calls are TRBV25-1 and TRBJ1-2; D remains unclear. The CDR3 consists of 14 residues. The V and J ends lost 5 bases and 0 bases respectively, with 10 bases between them. Germline V gene sequence: CDR1 MGHDK, CDR2 SYGVNS. CDR3 sequence (DNA): TGTGCCAGCAGTAAAGCGGGAGCTAACTATGGCTACACCTTC. Protein: CASSKAGANYGYTF.

The rearrangement links TRBV28 to TRBJ1-1, with 10 bases aligning to TRBD1. The CDR3 runs 14 residues. J gave up 7 bases and V 3 bases, and 5 bases lay outside the gene matches. CDR1 MDHEN and CDR2 SYDVKM come from the germline V gene. The CDR3, as DNA: TGTGCCAGCAGTTTCGGGACAGGGGTTTTTGAAGCTTTCTTT. Translating it yields CASSFGTGVFEAFF.

The rearrangement uses TRBV7-9 and TRBJ1-1; 7 nucleotides match TRBD1. J lost 1 base, V lost 8 bases, and 4 bases had no gene match. The CDR3 consists of 13 residues. CDR1 and CDR2 (germline): SEHNR, FQNEAQ (reference sequence). CDR3 amino acids: CASRRTGNTEAFF. The DNA of the CDR3 is TGTGCCAGCCGTAGGACAGGGAACACTGAAGCTTTCTTT.